This T cell receptor (beta chain) was sequenced for a study of T-cell reconstitution after alpha-beta-depleted transplantation in children. General study findings and limits: Expanded graft clones numbering several hundred reportedly gave rise to alpha-beta T cells about two months after transplant. The study traced high day-60 TCRbeta diversity in some patients to surviving recipient T cells and thymic progenitors. T-cell counts and diversity at one year following transplant were attributed mainly to newly produced T cells.

This CDR3 has 13 residues. The V end lost 0 bases, the J end lost 12 bases, and 13 bases lay between the germline ends. In germline, CDR1 is SGDLS, CDR2 YYNGEE. This clonotype was counted ten times or more. Its antigen is unknown. It was with unique molecular identifiers that the TCRbeta library was prepared. TCRdb used MiXCR to reprocess the PCR reads, holding one entry per CDR3 protein. The data contain some 450,000 distinct CDR3 sequences, 43% of them singletons. The sequencing here drew on PBMCs, taken before TCRalphabeta/CD19-depleted stem cell transplant. The V and J genes are TRBV9 and TRBJ2-1, with D perhaps matching TRBD1 or TRBD2 (5 bases each). This clonotype was sampled from a girl aged 2 to 10 with aplastic anemia, due to receive a stem cell transplant. The CDR3 here is CASSVAGPRGQFF. In nucleotides, the CDR3 is TGTGCCAGCAGCGTAGCGGGACCACGAGGGCAGTTCTTC. The whole variable domain, remainder taken from reference TRBV9 and TRBJ2-1, is DSGVTQTPKHLITATGQRVTLRCSPRSGDLSVYWYQQSLDQGLQFLIQYYNGEERAKGNILERFSAQQFPDLHSELNLSSLELGDSALYFCASSVAGPRGQFFGPGTRLTVL.